This T cell receptor (beta chain) derives from a study of T-cell memory formation after mild COVID-19 (TCRdb year 2021). About the study as a whole: TCR sequence clusters from the two donors were largely donor specific. The cohort was made up of two young adult volunteers, one female and one male, who were previously healthy. In a couple of donors, T-cell clones that expanded and contracted after mild COVID-19 were tracked by sequencing TCRalpha and TCRbeta repertoires over time.

With regard to this clonotype: The specificity of this receptor is unknown. There are no base qualities to consult, and no much larger clone falls within one base.

The listed sequencing device is Illumina NovaSeq 6000. TCRalpha and TCRbeta cDNA libraries were constructed by 5'RACE with constant-segment primers, with sample barcodes and unique molecular identifiers being introduced. Trizol reagent was used to extract RNA from every sample. Library amplification was performed in two PCR steps, and a second sample barcode and Illumina TruSeq adapters were introduced in the second step. The libraries were sequenced on an Illumina NovaSeq using 2 x 150 bp paired-end reads. The authors' analysis ran thus. Demultiplexing of reads and collapsing into UMI-guided consensus sequences were performed with migec v1.2.7. Using mixcr v2.1.11, UMI consensuses were aligned to TRA and TRB V and J templates and then assembled into clonotypes. A clonotype was counted as expanded or contracted only when both edgeR and NoisET called the clonotype significant, with the noise models trained on biological replicates. For edgeR calls, the thresholds were a false discovery rate-adjusted p below 0.01 and a log2 fold-change of 1. PCA with hierarchical clustering of max-normalized trajectories of the 1000 most abundant clonotypes was used as exploratory dynamics analysis. Separately sequenced CD4+ and CD8+ repertoires were used to assign the CD4 or CD8 phenotype of responding clones. The public reads were reanalyzed by TCRdb: fastp trimming at Q25, MiXCR alignment, in-frame beta chains only. When rows share a CDR3 protein, they turn into one entry using the most common DNA and genes. TCRdb, not the authors, supplied the V and J calls. For this sample there are roughly 400,000 distinct CDR3 sequences; approximately 24% appear just once. Together, the top ten hold 7% to 9.5% of the sample.

Overall results and qualifications from the work: From day 15 to 85, contracting clones showed balanced CD4/CD8 phenotypes, whereas a second wave of clones that expanded from day 15 to 37 leaned towards CD4+. Contracting CD4+ clones appeared mostly in the CM and EM memory subsets, whereas CD8+ clones were enriched in EMRA. The study covered only two mild cases, and larger cohorts including severe cases with pre-infection samples were considered necessary. Some responding clones were detected in pre-infection memory, which suggested that pre-existing cross-reactive memory T cells had joined the SARS-CoV-2 response. SARS-CoV-2 specificity was not confirmed for the second-wave clones peaking on day 37.

V is clipped by 7 bases and J by 2 bases, and the sequence between their germline boundaries is 11 bases long. The CDR1 and CDR2 encoded by the germline V gene are SNHLY and FYNNEI. The CDR3 measures 13 amino acids from cysteine to phenylalanine. Solely the CDR3 DNA is kept, with 39 bases framed from the first base. PBMCs were isolated by Ficoll-Paque density gradient centrifugation. What was sequenced was PBMCs or a T cell subset sorted from them (not recorded which). This chain is built from TRBV2 and TRBJ2-5; 6 matching bases give a weak D call of TRBD2. This TCR derives from an adult woman who had mild COVID-19 (a few samples of this study predate the infection). The sample titles of this study are shuffled in the database, so cell type and time point are left out; the donor was told from shared clones. Here is the DNA: TGTGCCAGCATGGGGCGGGAACAAGAGACCCAGTACTTC. It specifies CASMGREQETQYF.